This entry concerns a single T cell receptor beta chain. The antigen is not known. The entry originates in a study of blood T cells in healthy people across ages. Total RNA, at least 6 micrograms per sample, came from PBMCs. This CDR3 is built from 16 residues. Germline CDR1 SGHAT, CDR2 FQNNGV. V was trimmed by 2 bases and J by 3 bases, leaving 14 bases between them. Together with a sample-barcoded 5' primer, a J-beta primer mix was included in a second PCR lasting roughly 7 to 11 cycles. TCRdb processed the 5' RACE reads anew with MiXCR; each CDR3 protein has one entry. Among 1.2 million to 1.5 million distinct CDR3 sequences listed, approximately 42% were seen once. Findings and caveats of the study: Leaving the PBMCs unsorted stopped any conclusive comparison of naive versus antigen-experienced cells. A strong correlation was seen between TCR beta diversity and naive T cell percentage.

Sequenced: blood. This chain joins TRBV11-2 and TRBJ2-1; D is perhaps TRBD2 (7 bases). This TCR derives from a woman aged 18-30 years in good health. The CDR3, as DNA: TGTGCCAGCAGCTTAACGGGCGGGGGCTACTACAATGAGCAGTTCTTC. It specifies CASSLTGGGYYNEQFF.